Listed here is a single T cell receptor (beta chain). What it recognizes is unknown. This record comes from a study of vaccination effects on CD4 cells after COVID-19. Here immunoSEQ multiplex PCR was the method, and the copy in TCRdb shows in-frame clones only, minus some. The table records 60,000 to 75,000 clones, over 60% of them present only once. The CDR3 contains 20 residues. With the ViraFEST assay, the study expanded antigen-specific CD4+ T cells using viral peptide pools, then sequenced them. Subsequent to roughly 10 days of culture, CD4+ T cells were isolated. PCR showed that the person got SARS-CoV-2 infection at some point between March and December 2020.

This clonotype originated in a human donor who had a prior SARS-CoV-2 infection. Material: CD4+ T cells from PBMCs cultured with HIV peptides, obtained before COVID-19 vaccination. The subset is: HIV-1 Nef peptide pool negative control/reference culture. The V and J genes are TRBV21-1 and TRBJ2-3; the DNA was not compared with TRBD1, the D call given in the table. TRBV21-1 is noted as a pseudogene. The CDR3 region is CASSKIFRVDRGQRTDTQYF. Written as DNA, the CDR3 is TGTGCCAGCAGCAAGATTTTCAGAGTGGACAGGGGGCAGAGGACAGATACGCAGTATTTT.